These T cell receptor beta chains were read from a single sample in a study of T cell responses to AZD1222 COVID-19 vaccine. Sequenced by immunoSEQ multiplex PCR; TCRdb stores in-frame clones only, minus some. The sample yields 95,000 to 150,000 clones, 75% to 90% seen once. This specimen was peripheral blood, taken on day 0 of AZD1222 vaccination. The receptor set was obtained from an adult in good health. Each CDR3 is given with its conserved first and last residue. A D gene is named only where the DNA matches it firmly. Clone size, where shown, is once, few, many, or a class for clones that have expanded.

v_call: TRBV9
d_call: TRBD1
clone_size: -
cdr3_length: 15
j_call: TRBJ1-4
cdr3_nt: TGTGCCAGCAGCCACGGGACAGGGGTTGGGGAAAAACTGTTTTTT
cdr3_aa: CASSHGTGVGEKLFF

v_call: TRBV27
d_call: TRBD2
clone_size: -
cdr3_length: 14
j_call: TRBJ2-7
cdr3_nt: TGTGCCAGTGCAGGACTAGCGGGTGGAAGCGAGCAGTACTTC
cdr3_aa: CASAGLAGGSEQYF

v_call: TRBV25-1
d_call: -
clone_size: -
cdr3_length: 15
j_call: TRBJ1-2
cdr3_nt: TGTGCCAGCAGTGGTCCTCGGGGGGGATTCTTTGGCTACACCTTC
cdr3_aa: CASSGPRGGFFGYTF

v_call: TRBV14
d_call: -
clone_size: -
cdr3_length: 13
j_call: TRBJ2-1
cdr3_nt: TGTGCCAGCAGCCAAGATCGGGACACCAAGCAGTTCTTC
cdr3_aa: CASSQDRDTKQFF

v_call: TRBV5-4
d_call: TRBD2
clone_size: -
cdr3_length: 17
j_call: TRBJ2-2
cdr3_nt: TGTGCCAGCAGCTTGGGCGGGCTAGCGGGAGCTTCCGGGGAGCTGTTTTTT
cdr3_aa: CASSLGGLAGASGELFF

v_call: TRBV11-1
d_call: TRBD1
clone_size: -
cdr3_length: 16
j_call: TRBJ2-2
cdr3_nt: TGTGCCAGCAGCTTAGGGACAGGGGCTCGTTACGGGGAGCTGTTTTTT
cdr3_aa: CASSLGTGARYGELFF

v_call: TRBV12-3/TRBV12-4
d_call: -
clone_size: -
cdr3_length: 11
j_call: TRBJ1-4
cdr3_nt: TGTGCCAGCAGTCTCAATGAAAAACTGTTTTTT
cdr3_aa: CASSLNEKLFF

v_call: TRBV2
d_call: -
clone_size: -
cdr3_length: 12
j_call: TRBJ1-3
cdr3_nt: TGTGCCAGCGGGGGTGGGGGAAACACCATATATTTT
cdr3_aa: CASGGGGNTIYF

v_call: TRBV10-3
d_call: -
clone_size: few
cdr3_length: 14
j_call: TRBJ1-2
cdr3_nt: TGTGCCATCAGTGAGTGGACCGGAAACTATGGCTACACCTTC
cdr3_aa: CAISEWTGNYGYTF

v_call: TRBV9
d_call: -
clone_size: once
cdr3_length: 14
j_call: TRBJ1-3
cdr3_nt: TGTGCCAGCAGCGTTACCGATTCTGGAAACACCATATATTTT
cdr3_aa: CASSVTDSGNTIYF

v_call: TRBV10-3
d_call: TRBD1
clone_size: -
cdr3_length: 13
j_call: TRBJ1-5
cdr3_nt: TGTGCCATCGCTGGACAGGACAATCAGCCCCAGCATTTT
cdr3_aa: CAIAGQDNQPQHF

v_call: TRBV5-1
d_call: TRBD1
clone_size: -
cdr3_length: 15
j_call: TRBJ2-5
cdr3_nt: TGCGCCAGCAGCTTGAGGGACAGGGGAGGAGAGACCCAGTACTTC
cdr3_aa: CASSLRDRGGETQYF

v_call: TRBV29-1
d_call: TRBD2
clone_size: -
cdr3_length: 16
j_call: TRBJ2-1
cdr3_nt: TGCAGCGTTGTCCCGGATGGGATAGCGGGTGAGGATGAGCAGTTCTTC
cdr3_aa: CSVVPDGIAGEDEQFF

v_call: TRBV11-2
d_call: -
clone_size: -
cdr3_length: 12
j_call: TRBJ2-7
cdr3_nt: TGTGCCAGCAGATTTGAAACCTACGAGCAGTACTTC
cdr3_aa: CASRFETYEQYF

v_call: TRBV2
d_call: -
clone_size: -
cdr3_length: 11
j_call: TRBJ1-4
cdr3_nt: TGTGCCAGCAGTTTTACGGGAAAACTGTTTTTT
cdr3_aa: CASSFTGKLFF

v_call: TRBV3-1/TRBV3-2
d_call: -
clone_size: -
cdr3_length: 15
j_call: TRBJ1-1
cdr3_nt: TGTGCCAGCAGCCAAGACAGGGGACCGGGGTCTGAAGCTTTCTTT
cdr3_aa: CASSQDRGPGSEAFF

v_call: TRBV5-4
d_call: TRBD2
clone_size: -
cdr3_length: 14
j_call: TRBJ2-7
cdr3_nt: TGTGCCAGCAGTTATATGGGGGGGGGCTACGAGCAGTACTTC
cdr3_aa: CASSYMGGGYEQYF

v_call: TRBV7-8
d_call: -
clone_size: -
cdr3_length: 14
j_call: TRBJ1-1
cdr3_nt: TGTGCCAGCAGCTTATGGGCAGGGGACACTGAAGCTTTCTTT
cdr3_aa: CASSLWAGDTEAFF

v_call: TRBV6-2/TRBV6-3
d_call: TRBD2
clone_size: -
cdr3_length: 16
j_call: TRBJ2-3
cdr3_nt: TGTGCCAGCAGTTACTCTCCCAGCGGGGGCACAGATACGCAGTATTTT
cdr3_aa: CASSYSPSGGTDTQYF

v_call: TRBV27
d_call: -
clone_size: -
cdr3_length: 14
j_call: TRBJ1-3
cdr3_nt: TGTGCCAGCAGTTTATCGCTCTCTGGAAACACCATATATTTT
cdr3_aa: CASSLSLSGNTIYF

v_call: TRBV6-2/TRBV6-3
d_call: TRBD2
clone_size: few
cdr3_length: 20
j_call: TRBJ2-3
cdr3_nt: TGTGCCAGCAGTTACTCTGGTCCGCAGCGGGGACCCACTAGCACAGATACGCAGTATTTT
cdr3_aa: CASSYSGPQRGPTSTDTQYF

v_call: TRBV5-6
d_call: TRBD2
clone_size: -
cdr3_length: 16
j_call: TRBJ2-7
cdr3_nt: TGTGCCAGCAGCTTGTCCCTAGCGGGGGGGCGCCACGAGCAGTACTTC
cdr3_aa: CASSLSLAGGRHEQYF

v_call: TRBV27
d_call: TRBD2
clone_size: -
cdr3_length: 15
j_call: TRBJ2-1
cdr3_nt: TGTGCCAGCACCCCCCGGGAGGGGCCCTACAATGAGCAGTTCTTC
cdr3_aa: CASTPREGPYNEQFF

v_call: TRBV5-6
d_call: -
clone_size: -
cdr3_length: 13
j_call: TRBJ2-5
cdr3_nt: TGTGCCAGCAGCTTCGCCCCCACAGAGACCCAGTACTTC
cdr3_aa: CASSFAPTETQYF

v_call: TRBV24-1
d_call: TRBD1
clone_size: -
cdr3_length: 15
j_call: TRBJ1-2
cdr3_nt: TGTGCCACCAGTGATTCGGGACAGGGCAACTATGGCTACACCTTC
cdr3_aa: CATSDSGQGNYGYTF

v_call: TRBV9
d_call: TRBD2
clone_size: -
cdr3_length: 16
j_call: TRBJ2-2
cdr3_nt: TGTGCCAGCAGCCTGGCCCCTAGCGGGAACACCGGGGAGCTGTTTTTT
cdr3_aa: CASSLAPSGNTGELFF

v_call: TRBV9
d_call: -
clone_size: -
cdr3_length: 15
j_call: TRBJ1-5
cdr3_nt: TGTGCCAGCAGCGAAGACGGGACATGGAATCAGCCCCAGCATTTT
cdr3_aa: CASSEDGTWNQPQHF

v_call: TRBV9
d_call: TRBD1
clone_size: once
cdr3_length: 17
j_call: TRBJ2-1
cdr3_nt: TGTGCCAGCAGCGTAGGTTCAGGGACAGGGGCCGGCAATGAGCAGTTCTTC
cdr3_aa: CASSVGSGTGAGNEQFF

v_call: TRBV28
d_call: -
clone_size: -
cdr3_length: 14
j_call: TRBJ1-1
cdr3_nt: TGTGCCAGCAGTTTGGGACCGGGGAGCACTGAAGCTTTCTTT
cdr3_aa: CASSLGPGSTEAFF

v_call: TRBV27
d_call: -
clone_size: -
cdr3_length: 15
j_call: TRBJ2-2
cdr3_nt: TGTGCCAGCAGTTTAATAGCGAGGAACACCGGGGAGCTGTTTTTT
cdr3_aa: CASSLIARNTGELFF

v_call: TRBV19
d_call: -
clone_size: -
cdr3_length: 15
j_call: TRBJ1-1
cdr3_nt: TGTGCCAGTAGTATCCGGGCCACGGGATGGACTGAAGCTTTCTTT
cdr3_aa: CASSIRATGWTEAFF

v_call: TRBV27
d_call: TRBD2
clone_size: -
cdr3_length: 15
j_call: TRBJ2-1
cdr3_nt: TGTGCCAGCAGTTTCGGCGGGAGGGGCTACAATGAGCAGTTCTTC
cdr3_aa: CASSFGGRGYNEQFF

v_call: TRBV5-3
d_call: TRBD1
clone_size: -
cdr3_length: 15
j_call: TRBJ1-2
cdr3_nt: TGTGCCAGAAGCTTGGGGGACAGCTACCTCTATGGCTACACCTTC
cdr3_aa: CARSLGDSYLYGYTF

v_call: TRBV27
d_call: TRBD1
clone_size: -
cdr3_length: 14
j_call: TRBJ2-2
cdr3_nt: TGTGCCAGCAGACTCTTACAGGGGTATGGGGAGCTGTTTTTT
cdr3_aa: CASRLLQGYGELFF

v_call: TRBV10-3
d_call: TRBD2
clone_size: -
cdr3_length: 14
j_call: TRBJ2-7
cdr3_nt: TGTGCCATCGGATTAGCGGGAGACGGGGACGAGCAGTACTTC
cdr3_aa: CAIGLAGDGDEQYF

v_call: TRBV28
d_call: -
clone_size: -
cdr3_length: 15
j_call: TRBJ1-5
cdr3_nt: TGTGCCAGCAGCCCACTTCAGGGTGGATATCAGCCCCAGCATTTT
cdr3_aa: CASSPLQGGYQPQHF

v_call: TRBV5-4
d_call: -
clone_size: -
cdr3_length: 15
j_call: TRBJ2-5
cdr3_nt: TGTGCCAGCAGTCCGGTTCACGGCCCGGGGGAGACCCAGTACTTC
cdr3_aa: CASSPVHGPGETQYF